This T cell receptor (beta chain) came from a study of regulatory T cells in long-lasting Graves disease. Study-level findings and limits: TRBV28, TRBJ1-2 and TRBJ2-5 emerged as the favored segments in persistent disease. Blood alone, not thyroid tissue, was studied.

Regarding time point: newly diagnosed GD, antithyroid drugs for less than 3 months. PBMC-extracted RNA yielded the TCR library. Doctors identified Graves' disease using the American Thyroid Association guidelines. Roughly 8.2-milliliter peripheral blood samples went into EDTA tubes. The CDR3 has 14 residues. V was pared by 6 bases and J by 1 base, with 10 bases between. Germline values: CDR1 LGHNT, CDR2 FRNRAP. Researchers made TCR beta libraries by using iRepertoire HTBI primers and running Arm-PCR on CDR3 regions. TCRdb ran MiXCR on the multiplex PCR reads and lists one entry per CDR3 protein. This sample has 410,000 or so distinct CDR3 sequences, with under 15% found just once. The table lists this clonotype with a few counts. Antigen specificity is unknown. This sample was shared with a second study, whose subject was T cells in Graves' hyperthyroidism and ophthalmopathy.

Material: peripheral blood mononuclear cells (PBMCs), obtained at new diagnosis, from a patient treated with antithyroid drugs. The clonotype comes from a woman in her twenties or thirties with Graves disease. The chain carries TRBV12-5 and TRBJ1-5; D is ambiguous. The CDR3 bases are TGTGCTAGTGGCCTAGGACTGAGCAATCAGCCCCAGCATTTT. Translated: CASGLGLSNQPQHF.